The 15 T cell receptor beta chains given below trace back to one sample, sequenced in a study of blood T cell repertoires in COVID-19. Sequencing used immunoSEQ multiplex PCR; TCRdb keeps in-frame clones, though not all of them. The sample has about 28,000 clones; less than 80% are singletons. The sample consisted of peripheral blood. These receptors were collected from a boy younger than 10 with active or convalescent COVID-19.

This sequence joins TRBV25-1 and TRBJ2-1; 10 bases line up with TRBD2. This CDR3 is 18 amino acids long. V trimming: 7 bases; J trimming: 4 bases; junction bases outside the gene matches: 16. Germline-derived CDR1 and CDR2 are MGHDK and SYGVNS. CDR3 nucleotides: TGTGCCAGCAAACGTCAGGACAGCGGGGGGGCTAAGTACAATGAGCAGTTCTTC. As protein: CASKRQDSGGAKYNEQFF.

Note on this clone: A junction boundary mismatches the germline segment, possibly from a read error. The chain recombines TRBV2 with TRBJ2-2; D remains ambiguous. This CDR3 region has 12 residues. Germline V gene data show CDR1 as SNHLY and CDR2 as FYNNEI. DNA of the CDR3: TGTGCCACCAGTTCCAGCACCGGGGAGCTGTTTTTT. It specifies CATSSSTGELFF.

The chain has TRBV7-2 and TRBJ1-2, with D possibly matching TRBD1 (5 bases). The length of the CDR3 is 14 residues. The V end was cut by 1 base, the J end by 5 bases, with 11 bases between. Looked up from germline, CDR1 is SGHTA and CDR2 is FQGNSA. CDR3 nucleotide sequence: TGTGCCAGCAGCTTAGGACAGAGACAGTATGGCTACACCTTC. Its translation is CASSLGQRQYGYTF.

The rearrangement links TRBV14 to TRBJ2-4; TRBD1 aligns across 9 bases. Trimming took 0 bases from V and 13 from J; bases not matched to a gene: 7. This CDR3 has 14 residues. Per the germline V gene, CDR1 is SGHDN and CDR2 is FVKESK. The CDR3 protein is CASSQEGTGTVQYF. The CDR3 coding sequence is TGTGCCAGCAGCCAAGAGGGGACAGGGACGGTCCAGTACTTC. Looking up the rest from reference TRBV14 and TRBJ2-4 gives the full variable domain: EAGVTQFPSHSVIEKGQTVTLRCDPISGHDNLYWYRRVMGKEIKFLLHFVKESKQDESGMPNNRFLAERTGGTYSTLKVQPAELEDSGVYFCASSQEGTGTVQYFGAGTRLSVL.

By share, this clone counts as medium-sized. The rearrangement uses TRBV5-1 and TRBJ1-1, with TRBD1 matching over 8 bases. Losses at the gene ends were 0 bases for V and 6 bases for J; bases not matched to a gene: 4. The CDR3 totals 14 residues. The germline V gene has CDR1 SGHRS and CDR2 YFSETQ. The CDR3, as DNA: TGCGCCAGCAGCTTGGGACAGGGGTCGCCTGAAGCTTTCTTT. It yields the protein CASSLGQGSPEAFF.

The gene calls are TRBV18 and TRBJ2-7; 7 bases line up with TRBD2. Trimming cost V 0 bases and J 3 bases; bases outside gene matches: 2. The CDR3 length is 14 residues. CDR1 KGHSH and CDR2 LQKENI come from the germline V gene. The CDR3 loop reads CASSPPSGYYEQYF. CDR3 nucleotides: TGTGCCAGCTCACCACCTAGCGGGTACTACGAGCAGTACTTC.

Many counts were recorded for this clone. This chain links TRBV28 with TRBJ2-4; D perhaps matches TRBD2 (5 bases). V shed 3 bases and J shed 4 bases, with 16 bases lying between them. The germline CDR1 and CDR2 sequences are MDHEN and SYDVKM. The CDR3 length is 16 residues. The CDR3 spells CASSFTRVGLKNIQYF. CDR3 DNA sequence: TGTGCCAGCAGTTTTACGAGGGTTGGGCTAAAAAACATTCAGTACTTC. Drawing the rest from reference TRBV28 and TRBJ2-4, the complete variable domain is DVKVTQSSRYLVKRTGEKVFLECVQDMDHENMFWYRQDPGLGLRLIYFSYDVKMKEKGDIPEGYSVSREKKERFSLILESASTNQTSMYLCASSFTRVGLKNIQYFGAGTRLSVL.

The CDR3 here is CASSSHPGQGADTQYF. CDR3 coding DNA: TGTGCCAGCAGCTCTCACCCGGGACAGGGGGCAGATACGCAGTATTTT. The chain couples TRBV7-6 to TRBJ2-3; 11 positions match TRBD1. This CDR3 spans 16 amino acids. Losses at the gene ends were 4 bases for V and 4 bases for J; bases not matched to a gene: 7. Looked up from germline, CDR1 is SGHVS and CDR2 is FNYEAQ.

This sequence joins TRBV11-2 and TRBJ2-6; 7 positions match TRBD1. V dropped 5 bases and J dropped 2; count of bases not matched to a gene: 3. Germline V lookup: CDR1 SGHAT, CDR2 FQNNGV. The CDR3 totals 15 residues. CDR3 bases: TGTGCCAGCAGCCCAACAGGGGCTGGGGCCAACGTCCTGACTTTC. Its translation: CASSPTGAGANVLTF.

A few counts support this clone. The CDR3 sequence: CATSRDSLAKNIQYF. The CDR3, as DNA: TGTGCCACCAGCCGGGACTCTCTAGCCAAAAACATTCAGTACTTC. The chain combines TRBV15 with TRBJ2-4; a weak D match, TRBD2 (6 bases). V gave up 5 bases and J gave up 0 bases, with 11 bases separating them. The germline gives CDR1 LNHNV, CDR2 YYDKDF (reference sequence). CDR3 length equals 15 residues.

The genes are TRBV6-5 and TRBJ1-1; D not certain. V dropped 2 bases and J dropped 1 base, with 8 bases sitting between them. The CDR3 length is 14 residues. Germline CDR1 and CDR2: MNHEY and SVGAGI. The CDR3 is CASSYKSWNTEAFF. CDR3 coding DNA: TGTGCCAGCAGTTACAAGAGTTGGAACACTGAAGCTTTCTTT.

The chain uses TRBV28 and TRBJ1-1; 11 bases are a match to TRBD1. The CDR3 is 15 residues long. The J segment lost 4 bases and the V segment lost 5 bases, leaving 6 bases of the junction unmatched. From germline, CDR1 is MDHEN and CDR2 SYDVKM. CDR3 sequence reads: CASSGQGARATEAFF. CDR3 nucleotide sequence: TGTGCCAGCAGTGGACAGGGGGCTAGGGCCACTGAAGCTTTCTTT.

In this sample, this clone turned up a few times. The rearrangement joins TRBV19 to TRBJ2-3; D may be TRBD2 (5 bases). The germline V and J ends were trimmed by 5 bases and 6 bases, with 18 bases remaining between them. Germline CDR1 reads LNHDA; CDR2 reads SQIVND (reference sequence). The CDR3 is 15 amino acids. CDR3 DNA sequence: TGTGCCAGTAGTTCCGACCCCCGGGGTAGGGATACGCAGTATTTT. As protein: CASSSDPRGRDTQYF.

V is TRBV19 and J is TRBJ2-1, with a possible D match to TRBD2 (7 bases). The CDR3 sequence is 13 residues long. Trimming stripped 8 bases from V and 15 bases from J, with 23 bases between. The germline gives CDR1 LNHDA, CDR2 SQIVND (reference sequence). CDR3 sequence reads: CASAPEREGVPFF. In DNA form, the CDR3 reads TGTGCCAGTGCCCCAGAGAGGGAGGGGGTTCCGTTCTTC.

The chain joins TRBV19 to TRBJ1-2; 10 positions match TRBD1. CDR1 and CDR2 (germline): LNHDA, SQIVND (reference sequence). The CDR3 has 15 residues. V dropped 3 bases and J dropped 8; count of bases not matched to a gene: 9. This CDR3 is CASSMTGGARGGYTF. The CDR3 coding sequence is TGTGCCAGTAGTATGACAGGGGGCGCAAGGGGAGGCTACACCTTC.